What follows are 24 T cell receptor beta chains derived from one specimen sequenced in a study of OX40 agonist ivuxolimab in advanced cancers. The table came from immunoSEQ multiplex PCR; TCRdb's copy has only in-frame clones and leaves some out. The sample shows tens of thousands of clones, 85% to 90% of them seen only once. The source was CD4+ or CD8+ T cells sorted from blood, collected in a trial of the OX40 agonist ivuxolimab. The receptors come from an adult with an advanced solid tumor such as melanoma, head and neck, liver or kidney cancer.

The chain combines TRBV11-2 with TRBJ2-7; TRBD2 is a possible D gene (6 bases). Germline CDR1 SGHAT, CDR2 FQNNGV. V gave up 0 bases and J gave up 2 bases, with 14 bases separating them. This CDR3 region has 16 residues. The chain's CDR3 is CASSLDPASETYEQYF. The CDR3 DNA sequence: TGTGCCAGCAGCTTAGATCCGGCTAGCGAAACCTACGAGCAGTACTTC.

The chain recombines TRBV18 with TRBJ2-7; D uncertain. The germline CDR1 and CDR2 sequences are KGHSH and LQKENI. This CDR3 spans 15 amino acids. V was cut by 2 bases and J by 2 bases, with 13 bases left in between. CDR3: CASSPTQEDPYEQYF. In DNA form, the CDR3 reads TGTGCCAGCTCACCAACGCAGGAAGACCCCTACGAGCAGTACTTC.

This chain uses TRBV28 with TRBJ2-3, with D unclear. V lost 5 bases and J 3 bases, leaving 6 bases between the germline ends. This CDR3 has 12 amino acids. Looked up from germline, CDR1 is MDHEN and CDR2 is SYDVKM. The CDR3 bases are TGTGCCAGCAGTGCTCATACAGATACGCAGTATTTT. It codes for CASSAHTDTQYF.

The chain has TRBV18 and TRBJ2-2; unclear D gene. V was cut by 6 bases and J by 6 bases, with 11 bases left in between. Germline V lookup: CDR1 KGHSH, CDR2 LQKENI. The CDR3 has 13 amino acids. The CDR3 sequence is CASSATYPGELFF. CDR3 bases: TGTGCCAGCTCGGCAACCTACCCCGGGGAGCTGTTTTTT.

V is TRBV10-2 and J is TRBJ1-2, with a weak D call TRBD1 (6 bases). Trimming removed 6 bases at V and 2 bases at J, with 10 bases between. CDR1 and CDR2 (germline): WSHSY, SAAADI. The CDR3 is 13 amino acids. In DNA form, the CDR3 reads TGCGCCAGCAGGTTACAGGGCAACTATGGCTACACCTTC. Translating gives CASRLQGNYGYTF.

This chain uses TRBV6-5 with TRBJ1-5; the D gene is possibly TRBD1 (6 bases). CDR1 MNHEY and CDR2 SVGAGI come from the germline V gene. Trimming stripped 6 bases from V and 1 base from J, with 10 bases between. CDR3 size: 14 residues. The CDR3, as DNA: TGTGCCAGCAGCCGGGACAAGAGCAATCAGCCCCAGCATTTT. Translating gives CASSRDKSNQPQHF.

The chain combines TRBV5-1 with TRBJ2-3, with 9 bases fitting TRBD1. The CDR3 is 16 amino acids. The V gene end was trimmed by 4 bases and the J gene end by 3 bases; junction bases not matched to a gene: 9. Germline values: CDR1 SGHRS, CDR2 YFSETQ. This CDR3 is CASSPPRQGGTDTQYF. The DNA of the CDR3 is TGCGCCAGCAGCCCTCCTCGACAGGGGGGAACAGATACGCAGTATTTT.

The sample holds one count of this clone. The chain combines TRBV29-1 with TRBJ2-3; a weak D match, TRBD1 (5 bases). Deletions cut 6 bases from V and 0 bases from J, with 13 bases between. This CDR3 has 14 amino acids. Germline V gene data show CDR1 as SQVTM and CDR2 as ANQGSEA. CDR3 coding DNA: TGCAGCGTGGAGTTTCAGGGTAGCACAGATACGCAGTATTTT. This sequence encodes CSVEFQGSTDTQYF.

This chain links TRBV18 with TRBJ1-2; unclear D gene. This CDR3 is built from 15 residues. In germline, CDR1 is KGHSH, CDR2 LQKENI. V was shortened by 0 bases and J by 2 bases, with 10 bases between the two germline ends. The CDR3: CASSPPLGWNYGYTF. DNA of the CDR3: TGTGCCAGCTCACCACCGCTGGGGTGGAACTATGGCTACACCTTC.

In DNA form, the CDR3 reads TGCGCCAGCAGCCAAGATCCAGGGGCGTTATCCCAGCATTTT. Translation gives CASSQDPGALSQHF. The genes are TRBV4-3 and TRBJ1-5; the D gene is possibly TRBD1 (6 bases). Trimming took 0 bases from V and 11 from J, leaving 14 bases between them. CDR1 is LGHNA and CDR2 is YSLEER in the germline V gene. CDR3 size: 14 residues.

The rearrangement uses TRBV19 and TRBJ2-7; D is perhaps TRBD2 (6 bases). Germline loops: CDR1 LNHDA, CDR2 SQIVND (reference sequence). Trimming removed 6 bases from V and 0 bases from J, with 18 bases in between. CDR3 size: 16 residues. The CDR3 nucleotides read TGTGCCAGTAGCTTAGGGACTGACCTCCTCTCCTACGAGCAGTACTTC. It specifies CASSLGTDLLSYEQYF.

V gene TRBV10-3 combines with J gene TRBJ1-1; D is ambiguous. Trimming shortened V by 4 bases and J by 1 base, and 4 bases separated the two germline ends. The germline V gene encodes CDR1 ENHRY and CDR2 SYGVKD. The CDR3 is made up of 12 amino acids. The CDR3 nucleotides are TGTGCCATCAGTGTTGGGAACACTGAAGCTTTCTTT. It encodes CAISVGNTEAFF.

This chain uses TRBV20-1 with TRBJ1-3, with D uncertain. The CDR3 is 11 residues long. Germline V gene sequence: CDR1 DFQATT, CDR2 SNEGSKA (reference sequence). V lost 6 bases and J lost 3, with 6 bases in between. CDR3 in DNA: TGCAGTGCGCTCTATGGAAACACCATATATTTT. Translation gives CSALYGNTIYF.

Only one count was recorded for this clone. V is TRBV9 and J is TRBJ1-2, with 8 bases that match TRBD1. J lost 1 base, V lost 2 bases, and 10 bases had no gene match. Germline assignment: CDR1 SGDLS and CDR2 YYNGEE. The CDR3 spans 17 residues. The CDR3 is CASSVSITGGINYGYTF. CDR3 sequence (DNA): TGTGCCAGCAGCGTTTCGATCACAGGGGGGATTAACTATGGCTACACCTTC.

This clone has only one observation. The chain combines TRBV7-2 with TRBJ1-2; weak D call: TRBD1 (6 bases). The CDR3 contains 15 residues. The V gene's germline CDR1 is SGHTA and CDR2 FQGNSA. V dropped 0 bases and J dropped 1 base, with 9 bases sitting between them. The CDR3 DNA follows: TGTGCCAGCAGCTTAGCCTCGGACAGTAACTATGGCTACACCTTC. It encodes CASSLASDSNYGYTF. Filled out from reference TRBV7-2 and TRBJ1-2, the complete variable domain reads GAGVSQSPSNKVTEKGKDVELRCDPISGHTALYWYRQSLGQGLEFLIYFQGNSAPDKSGLPSDRFSAERTGGSVSTLTIQRTQQEDSAVYLCASSLASDSNYGYTFGSGTRLTVV.

This clone was observed a handful of times. The chain couples TRBV14 to TRBJ2-7; 9 bases fit TRBD1. The CDR3 extends over 14 amino acids. Trimming removed 5 bases from V and 4 bases from J; junction bases left unmatched: 6. Germline CDR1 and CDR2: SGHDN and FVKESK. As DNA, the CDR3 is TGTGCCAGCAGCACCGGGACAGGGCCATACGAGCAGTACTTC. Amino acid sequence: CASSTGTGPYEQYF. Full variable domain (rest looked up from reference TRBV14 and TRBJ2-7): EAGVTQFPSHSVIEKGQTVTLRCDPISGHDNLYWYRRVMGKEIKFLLHFVKESKQDESGMPNNRFLAERTGGTYSTLKVQPAELEDSGVYFCASSTGTGPYEQYFGPGTRLTVT.

V and J are TRBV10-3 and TRBJ1-1, with TRBD1 identical over 10 bases. V gave up 4 bases and J gave up 4 bases; unmatched junction bases: 3. Germline-derived CDR1 and CDR2 are ENHRY and SYGVKD. The CDR3 runs 14 residues. CDR3 region: CAISGDRGTTEAFF. The CDR3 DNA reads as TGTGCCATCAGTGGGGACAGGGGAACCACTGAAGCTTTCTTT.

The J gene is TRBJ2-1, the V gene TRBV7-2, with TRBD2 matching over 12 bases. Germline V gives CDR1 SGHTA, CDR2 FQGNSA. V lost 5 bases and J lost 8; bases outside the gene matches: 10. The CDR3 runs to 16 residues. The CDR3 sequence is CASSARTSGVSDEQFF. The CDR3 DNA follows: TGTGCCAGCAGCGCCCGGACTAGCGGGGTTTCCGATGAGCAGTTCTTC. Full variable domain (remainder filled in from reference TRBV7-2 and TRBJ2-1): GAGVSQSPSNKVTEKGKDVELRCDPISGHTALYWYRQSLGQGLEFLIYFQGNSAPDKSGLPSDRFSAERTGGSVSTLTIQRTQQEDSAVYLCASSARTSGVSDEQFFGPGTRLTVL.

The genes are TRBV6-4 and TRBJ1-1; D uncertain. CDR1 is MRHNA and CDR2 is SNTAGT in the germline V gene. The V gene lost 0 bases and the J gene lost 3 bases, with 5 bases spanning the gap. CDR3 length: 13 residues. Here the CDR3 DNA reads TGTGCCAGCAGTGACTCAAGAGACACTGAAGCTTTCTTT. Translation: CASSDSRDTEAFF.

This chain joins TRBV7-8 and TRBJ2-5; weak D call: TRBD2 (6 bases). Germline values: CDR1 SGHVS, CDR2 FQNEAQ. The CDR3 runs 15 residues. Trimming pared 1 base from V and 6 bases from J, leaving 15 bases between. The CDR3 reads CASSLGAGRRQTQYF. The CDR3 nucleotides read TGTGCCAGCAGCTTAGGGGCGGGGCGCCGCCAGACCCAGTACTTC.

This chain joins TRBV30 and TRBJ1-2; D is perhaps TRBD1 (5 bases). CDR1 and CDR2 from the germline V gene are GTSNPN and SVGIG (reference sequence). V dropped 3 bases and J dropped 7 bases, with 18 bases sitting between them. This CDR3 has 14 amino acids. CDR3 nucleotides: TGTGCCTGGAGGAATAGGGAAGAGGGACGTGGCTACACCTTC. It codes for CAWRNREEGRGYTF.

The rearrangement joins TRBV7-9 to TRBJ2-7; the D is unclear. Trimming removed 5 bases at V and 0 bases at J, with 11 bases between. The V gene's germline CDR1 is SEHNR and CDR2 FQNEAQ (reference sequence). The length of the CDR3 is 14 residues. As DNA, the CDR3 is TGTGCCAGCAGCCCCCTGGTCGGCTCCTACGAGCAGTACTTC. Translation: CASSPLVGSYEQYF.

About this clone: Sequence at one end of the junction differs from germline and may be a read error. J is TRBJ2-1 and V is TRBV28; D gene uncertain. Germline loops: CDR1 MDHEN, CDR2 SYDVKM. The CDR3 spans 12 residues. CDR3 nucleotide sequence: TGTGCCAGCAGTTTCCTTGGAGCCACCCGCCTCTTC. This encodes CASSFLGATRLF.

The chain couples TRBV10-3 to TRBJ1-4; 9 positions match TRBD1. Germline V lookup: CDR1 ENHRY, CDR2 SYGVKD. V lost 4 bases and J lost 9; bases outside the gene matches: 6. The CDR3 totals 14 residues. The CDR3: CAISVTGGDQKLFF. CDR3 in DNA: TGTGCCATCAGTGTAACAGGGGGCGATCAAAAACTGTTTTTT.